This T cell receptor beta chain derives from a study of graft-versus-host responses after intestinal transplantation (dated by TCRdb to the early 2020s). Regarding the complete study: Multivisceral, liver-intestinal, or isolated intestinal transplants were received by the recipients. Every recipient was given anti-thymocyte globulin induction, then maintenance tacrolimus and steroids for about three years. A peak of at least 4% donor T cells among recipient peripheral blood mononuclear cells was the definition used for donor T cell macrochimerism. The cohort enrolled about two dozen intestinal transplant recipients, one of whom was a retransplant, and a few patients without pretransplant specimens were excluded. Samples from three later patients were sequenced in-house on an Illumina MiSeq with MiXCR processing rather than by the commercial service. Alloreactive clones were identified by sequencing pre-transplant mixed lymphocyte reaction products and comparing them with unstimulated pre-transplant donor and recipient T cells. Graft-versus-host and host-versus-graft alloreactive T cell clones were tracked in the graft, circulation and bone marrow after intestinal transplantation using bulk TCR-beta CDR3 sequencing. Broader findings and caveats from the paper: GvH clones were detected in recipient bone marrow, and some of these GvH clones were observed earlier in ileal mucosa or blood, consistent with an intestinal mucosal origin. Patients with donor T cell macrochimerism had high GvH to HvG T cell clonal ratios in their allografts. Early after transplant, peak levels of circulating GvH clones were associated with declines in HvG clones. Conclusions were limited by the relatively low number and heterogeneity of intestinal transplant patients.

Blood samples were collected up to 4 times in the first month after transplant and then at least monthly when available. The library was produced with the immunoSEQ multiplex PCR assay. Adaptive Biotechnologies carried out high-throughput TCR-beta CDR3 sequencing of genomic DNA for most patients. The study's processing was this. TCR sequencing data were retrieved from Adaptive's ImmunoSEQ software for roughly 20 patients, whereas three other patients were processed with MiXCR and VDJtools. CDR3 nucleotide sequences shared between donor and recipient were removed because the origin of such sequences could not be assigned. To be classed as alloreactive, a clone needed at least 2-fold expansion over unstimulated cells and a minimum CFSE-low frequency of 0.002% (template counts) or 0.001% (read counts). A clone was considered mappable if detected in the sequenced pre-transplant spleen, lymph node, or MLR CFSE-low populations of the donor or recipient. Cumulative frequency of alloreactive clones was calculated as a percentage of all sequences weighted by copy number. The immuneACCESS repertoire file appears here via TCRdb, limited to in-frame rearrangements. These files lack a portion of the clones; in checked studies, under half of the deficit traces to unresolved V genes, and the cause of the others is not known. From that table come the V and J calls and clone size; the DNA was used to work out D and trimming. The sample table lists about 21,000 clones, 85% to 95% of them with a count of one. The top ten clonotypes cover over 40% of the sample.

Notes on this clone: Its antigen is unknown. No base quality information exists; no much larger clone differs at one position.

The clonotype comes from a human patient who received an intestinal transplant, so some T cells may come from the graft donor. This material consisted of PBMCs, taken about 9 months after intestinal transplant.

CDR3 protein: CAREQGLGTEAFF. The nucleotides read TGTGCCAGAGAACAGGGCCTGGGCACTGAAGCTTTCTTT. The chain is assembled from TRBV2 and TRBJ1-1; TRBD1 might be the D gene, on 6 matching bases. CDR1 and CDR2, looked up from the germline V gene, are SNHLY and FYNNEI. V is pared back by 9 bases and J by 4 bases, with 15 bases lying between the germline termini. The CDR3, cysteine through phenylalanine, is 13 amino acids long. The entry retains the CDR3 DNA only, 39 bases that are in frame from base 1. The reference TRBV2 and TRBJ1-1 proteins fill in what lies around the CDR3, so the full variable domain reads EPEVTQTPSHQVTQMGQEVILRCVPISNHLYFYWYRQILGQKVEFLVSFYNNEISEKSEIFDDQFSVERPDGSNFTLKIRSTKLEDSAMYFCAREQGLGTEAFFGQGTRLTVV.